What follows describes a single T cell receptor (beta chain). Its target is unknown. Vbeta (60) and Jbeta (13) primers were used in the PCR. The assay was immunoSEQ multiplex PCR, and TCRdb's table has in-frame clones only and misses some. In the table there are roughly 90,000 clones, around three quarters of which are singletons. The source of the sample is a study of cytomegalovirus exposure and HLA in healthy donors. General study findings and limits: DRB1 had the most TCR associations and HLA-C the fewest, a later analysis found, with rates varying by HLA locus. Researchers reported in a later analysis that a missense DCLRE1C variant was tied to TCR beta V- and J-gene trimming. Reportedly, diagnosis of cytomegalovirus status by the classifier showed high specificity and sensitivity. In a later analysis, specific HLA alleles were associated with some 16,000 TCR beta sequences at a 0.05 false discovery rate.

V was clipped by 5 bases and J by 3 bases, with 17 bases between them. The CDR3 is 15 amino acids. Germline V gene sequence: CDR1 SGHRS, CDR2 YFSETQ. The J gene is TRBJ1-1, the V gene TRBV5-1; D is possibly TRBD1 (6 bases). The TCR was taken from a man in his thirties or forties in good health and CMV-seronegative. What was sequenced was PBMCs. The CDR3: CASRLTGSVDTEAFF. The CDR3 DNA is TGCGCCAGCAGACTTACAGGGTCGGTGGACACTGAAGCTTTCTTT.